This T cell receptor (beta chain) appears in the sequencing data of a study of identifying expanded T cells in peripheral blood. The protocol was immunoSEQ multiplex PCR, while the TCRdb copy is restricted to in-frame clones and leaves out a portion. The table lists approximately 59,000 clones, about 92% of them singletons. V was shortened by 6 bases and J by 10 bases, with 16 bases between the two germline ends. The CDR3 spans 13 residues. Per germline, CDR1 MGHDK and CDR2 SYGVNS. This sequence joins TRBV25-1 and TRBJ2-4; D might be TRBD1 (5 bases). Sequenced sample: blood. This receptor was taken from a person aged 18 to 75 in good health. The CDR3 DNA reads TGTGCCAGCAGCTTGGGGTCTGGGGCTATTCAGTACTTC. It encodes CASSLGSGAIQYF. The full variable domain, completed using reference TRBV25-1 and TRBJ2-4, is EADIYQTPRYLVIGTGKKITLECSQTMGHDKMYWYQQDPGMELHLIHYSYGVNSTEKGDLSSESTVSRIRTEHFPLTLESARPSHTSQYLCASSLGSGAIQYFGAGTRLSVL.